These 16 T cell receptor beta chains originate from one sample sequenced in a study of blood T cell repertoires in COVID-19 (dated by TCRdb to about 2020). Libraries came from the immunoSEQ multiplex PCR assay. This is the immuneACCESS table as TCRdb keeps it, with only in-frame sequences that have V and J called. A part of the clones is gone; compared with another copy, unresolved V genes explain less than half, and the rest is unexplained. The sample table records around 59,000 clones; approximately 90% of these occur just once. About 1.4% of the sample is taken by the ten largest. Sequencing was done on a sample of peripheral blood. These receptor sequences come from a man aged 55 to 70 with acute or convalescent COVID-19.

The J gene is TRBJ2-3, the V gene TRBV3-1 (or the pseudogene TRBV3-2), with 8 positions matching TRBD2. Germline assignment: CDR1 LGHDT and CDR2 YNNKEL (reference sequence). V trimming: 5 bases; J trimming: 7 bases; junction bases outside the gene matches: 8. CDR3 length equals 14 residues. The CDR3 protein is CASSSRGGSHTQYF. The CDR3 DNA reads TGTGCCAGCAGCTCACGGGGGGGGTCCCATACGCAGTATTTT.

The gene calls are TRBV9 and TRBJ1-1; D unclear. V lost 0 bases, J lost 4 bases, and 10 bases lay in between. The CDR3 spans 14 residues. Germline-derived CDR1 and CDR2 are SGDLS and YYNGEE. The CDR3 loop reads CASSVDEGGTEAFF. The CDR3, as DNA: TGTGCCAGCAGCGTAGATGAGGGTGGCACTGAAGCTTTCTTT.

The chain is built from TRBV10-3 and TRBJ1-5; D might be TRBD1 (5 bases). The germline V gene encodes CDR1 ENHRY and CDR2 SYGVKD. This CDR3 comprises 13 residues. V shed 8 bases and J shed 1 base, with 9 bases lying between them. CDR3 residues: CAIGGGSNQPQHF. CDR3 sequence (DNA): TGTGCCATCGGGGGAGGCAGCAATCAGCCCCAGCATTTT.

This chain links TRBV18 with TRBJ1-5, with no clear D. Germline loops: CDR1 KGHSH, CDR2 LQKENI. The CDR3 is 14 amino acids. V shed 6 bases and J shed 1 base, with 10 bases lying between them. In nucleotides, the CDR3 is TGTGCCAGCTCCTCGACCAGGAGCAATCAGCCCCAGCATTTT. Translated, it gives CASSSTRSNQPQHF. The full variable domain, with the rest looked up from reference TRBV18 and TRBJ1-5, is NAGVMQNPRHLVRRRGQEARLRCSPMKGHSHVYWYRQLPEEGLKFMVYLQKENIIDESGMPKERFSAEFPKEGPSILRIQQVVRGDSAAYFCASSSTRSNQPQHFGDGTRLSIL.

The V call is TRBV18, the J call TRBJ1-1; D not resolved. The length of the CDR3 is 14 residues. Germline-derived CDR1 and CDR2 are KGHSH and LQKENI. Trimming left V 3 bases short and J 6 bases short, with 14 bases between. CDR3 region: CASSPGWIRAEAFF. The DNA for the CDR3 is TGTGCCAGCTCACCGGGTTGGATACGGGCTGAAGCTTTCTTT.

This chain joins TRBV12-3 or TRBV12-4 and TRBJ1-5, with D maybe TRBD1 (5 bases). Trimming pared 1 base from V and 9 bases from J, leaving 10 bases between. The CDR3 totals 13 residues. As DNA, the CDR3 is TGTGCCAGCAGTTTAGGGGGGGGTAGGCCCCAGCATTTT. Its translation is CASSLGGGRPQHF.

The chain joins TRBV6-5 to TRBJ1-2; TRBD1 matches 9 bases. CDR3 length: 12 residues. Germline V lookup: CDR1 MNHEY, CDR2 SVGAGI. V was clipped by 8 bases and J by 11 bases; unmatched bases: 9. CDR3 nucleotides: TGTGCCAGCGGAACCGGGACAGGGAGGTACACCTTC. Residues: CASGTGTGRYTF.

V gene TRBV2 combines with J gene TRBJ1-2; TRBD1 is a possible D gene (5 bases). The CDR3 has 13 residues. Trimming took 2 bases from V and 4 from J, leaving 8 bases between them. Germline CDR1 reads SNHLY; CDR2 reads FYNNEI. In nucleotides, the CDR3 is TGTGCCAGCAGTGAACCTCAGGGCTATGGCTACACCTTC. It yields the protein CASSEPQGYGYTF.

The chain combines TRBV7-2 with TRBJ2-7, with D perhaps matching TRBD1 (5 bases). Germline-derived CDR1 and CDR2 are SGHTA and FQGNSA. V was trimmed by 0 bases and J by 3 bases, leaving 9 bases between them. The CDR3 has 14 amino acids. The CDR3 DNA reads TGTGCCAGCAGCTTAGCGGGCAGGGACTACGAGCAGTACTTC. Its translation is CASSLAGRDYEQYF.

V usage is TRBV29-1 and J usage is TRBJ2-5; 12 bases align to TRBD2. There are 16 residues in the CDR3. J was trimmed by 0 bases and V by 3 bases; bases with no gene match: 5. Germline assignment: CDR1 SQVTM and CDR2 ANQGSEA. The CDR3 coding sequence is TGCAGCGTTGACCCCGGGACTAGCGGGTACCAAGAGACCCAGTACTTC. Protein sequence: CSVDPGTSGYQETQYF. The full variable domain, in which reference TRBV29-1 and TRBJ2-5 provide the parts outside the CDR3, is SAVISQKPSRDICQRGTSLTIQCQVDSQVTMMFWYRQQPGQSLTLIATANQGSEATYESGFVIDKFPISRPNLTFSTLTVSNMSPEDSSIYLCSVDPGTSGYQETQYFGPGTRLLVL.

The DNA of the CDR3 is TGCAGCGTCCGGACCGGGACAGGGCGTCAAGAGACCCAGTACTTC. It codes for CSVRTGTGRQETQYF. The rearrangement joins TRBV29-1 to TRBJ2-5, with TRBD1 identical over 9 bases. Unmatched junction bases numbered 10, after V lost 6 bases and J lost 2 bases. CDR3 size: 15 residues. Germline V gives CDR1 SQVTM, CDR2 ANQGSEA.

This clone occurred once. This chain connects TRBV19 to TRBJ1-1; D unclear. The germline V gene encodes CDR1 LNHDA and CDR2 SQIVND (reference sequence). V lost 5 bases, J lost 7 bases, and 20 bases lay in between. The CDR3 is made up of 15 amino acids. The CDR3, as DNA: TGTGCCAGTAGTGCGCCTCGCGACGGGATGCTTGAAGCTTTCTTT. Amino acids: CASSAPRDGMLEAFF.

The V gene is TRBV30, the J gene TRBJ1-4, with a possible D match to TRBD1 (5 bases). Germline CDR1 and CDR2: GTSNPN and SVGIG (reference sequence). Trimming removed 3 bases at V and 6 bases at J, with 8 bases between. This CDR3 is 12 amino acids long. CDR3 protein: CAWSPRDEKLFF. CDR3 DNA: TGTGCCTGGAGCCCCAGGGATGAAAAACTGTTTTTT.

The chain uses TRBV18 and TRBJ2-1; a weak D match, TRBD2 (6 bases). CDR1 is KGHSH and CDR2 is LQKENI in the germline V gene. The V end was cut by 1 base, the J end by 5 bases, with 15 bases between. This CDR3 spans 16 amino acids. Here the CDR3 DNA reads TGTGCCAGCTCACCACAAGCTAGCGAACCCCACAATGAGCAGTTCTTC. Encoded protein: CASSPQASEPHNEQFF.

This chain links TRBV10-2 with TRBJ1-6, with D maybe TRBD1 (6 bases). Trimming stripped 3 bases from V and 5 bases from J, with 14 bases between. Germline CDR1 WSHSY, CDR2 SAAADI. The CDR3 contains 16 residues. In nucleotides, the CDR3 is TGCGCCAGCAGTGATGTCTGGGCAGGGGATAATTCACCCCTCCACTTT. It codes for CASSDVWAGDNSPLHF.

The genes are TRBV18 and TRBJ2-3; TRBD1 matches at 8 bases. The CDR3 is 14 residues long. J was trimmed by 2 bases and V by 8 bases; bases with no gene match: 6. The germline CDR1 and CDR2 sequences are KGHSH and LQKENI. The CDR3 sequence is CASRTGGITDTQYF. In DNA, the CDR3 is TGTGCCAGCCGAACAGGGGGGATCACAGATACGCAGTATTTT.